The clone carrying this T cell receptor beta chain came up a few times. Data came from immunoSEQ multiplex PCR; TCRdb stores just in-frame clones and leaves some out. The sample carries hundreds of thousands of clones, roughly 90% recorded once. The sample belongs to a study of blood T cell repertoires in COVID-19. As for the study in general: Sources were T cells, B-cell-depleted T cells, or PBMCs; the material itself was cDNA or gDNA.

Cohort 3 recovered donors had two negative PCRs, clearance, or symptom resolution. The ends were cut back, 2 bases at V and 10 bases at J, with 11 bases in the middle. Germline CDR1 SEHNR, CDR2 FQNEAQ (reference sequence). The CDR3 totals 12 residues. Sequenced: PBMCs or T cells enriched from blood (not recorded which). This receptor was identified in a man aged 55-75 years who had recovered from COVID-19. The rearrangement links TRBV7-9 to TRBJ1-1; D may be TRBD1 (6 bases). CDR3 nucleotides: TGTGCCAGCAGCTTAACAGGGAATACAGCTTTCTTT. It translates to CASSLTGNTAFF. Full variable domain (missing parts from reference TRBV7-9 and TRBJ1-1): DTGVSQNPRHKITKRGQNVTFRCDPISEHNRLYWYRQTLGQGPEFLTYFQNEAQLEKSRLLSDRFSAERPKGSFSTLEIQRTEQGDSAMYLCASSLTGNTAFFGQGTRLTVV.